This T cell receptor (beta chain) was observed in a study of CD8 T cells in Susac syndrome. TCR beta from blood CD8+ and CD4+ T cells was sequenced. Random hexamers were used to reverse transcribe about 0.5 to 1 ug of RNA. TCRdb re-called the immunoSEQ multiplex PCR reads with MiXCR, one entry per CDR3 protein. The sample contains 120,000 or so distinct CDR3 sequences, more than 85% of which appear only once. CDR1 and CDR2 from the germline V gene are LGHDT and YNNKEL (reference sequence). The length of the CDR3 is 15 residues. V dropped 1 base and J dropped 8; count of bases not matched to a gene: 8.

This TCR was recovered from a human donor with multiple sclerosis. Sequenced input: CD4+ T cells from PBMCs. The V gene is TRBV3-1, the J gene TRBJ2-1; 7 bases map to TRBD2. The CDR3: CASSQGPGLHDEQFF. The CDR3 DNA sequence: TGTGCCAGCAGCCAAGGTCCGGGACTACATGATGAGCAGTTCTTC.